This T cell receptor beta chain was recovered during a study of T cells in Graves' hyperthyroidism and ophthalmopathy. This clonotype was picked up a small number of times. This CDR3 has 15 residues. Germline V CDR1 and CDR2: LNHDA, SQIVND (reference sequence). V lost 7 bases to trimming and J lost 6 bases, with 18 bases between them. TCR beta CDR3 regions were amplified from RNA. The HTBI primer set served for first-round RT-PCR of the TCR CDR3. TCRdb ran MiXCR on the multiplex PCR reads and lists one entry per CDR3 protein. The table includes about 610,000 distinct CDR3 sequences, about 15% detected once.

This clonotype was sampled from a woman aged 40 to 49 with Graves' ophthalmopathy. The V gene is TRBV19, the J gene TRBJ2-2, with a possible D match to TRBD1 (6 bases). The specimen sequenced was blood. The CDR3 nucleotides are TGTGCCAGTACCGTCACAGGGTCCGGCGCCGGGGAGCTGTTTTTT. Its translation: CASTVTGSGAGELFF.